The 9 T cell receptor beta chains below come from one sample, sequenced in a study of spatial heterogeneity in lung cancer (dated by TCRdb to the late 2010s). The method was 5' RACE. The sample was run on a NextSeq 500. Using fastp trimming at Q25 and MiXCR clonotype assembly, TCRdb reanalyzed the public sequencing data and kept in-frame beta chains. Entries are consolidated by CDR3 protein sequence, retaining the most common genes and DNA. This sample holds about 52,000 distinct CDR3 sequences; 6% to 8.5% were observed only once. The biggest ten clones account for less than 45% of the sample. The intended sense of this specimen's time point label: blood at routine non-recurrence follow-up after resection. Whole RNA extracted from tumor and nontumor lung tissue, or from cryopreserved PBMC samples, was used for TCR sequencing without cell sorting. This sample comprised PBMCs, obtained at follow-up. These receptors came from a female donor with early-stage non-small cell lung cancer.

This clonotype was found many times. The rearrangement links TRBV28 to TRBJ1-1, with 7 nucleotides matching TRBD1. Germline V gene sequence: CDR1 MDHEN, CDR2 SYDVKM. J gave up 3 bases and V 0 bases, and 7 bases lay outside the gene matches. This CDR3 comprises 16 residues. CDR3 residues: CASSLWKGALDTEAFF. CDR3 nucleotide sequence: TGTGCCAGCAGTTTATGGAAGGGGGCGCTGGACACTGAAGCTTTCTTT.

Only a few counts were recorded for this clonotype. V usage is TRBV28 and J usage is TRBJ1-1, with TRBD1 as a possible D gene (5 bases). Per the germline V gene, CDR1 is MDHEN and CDR2 is SYDVKM. The CDR3 has 13 residues. Trimming cost V 7 bases and J 10 bases, with 19 bases left between them. The CDR3 DNA reads as TGTGCCAGCATATACCGAGGACACCAGAGAGCTTTCTTT. Amino acid sequence: CASIYRGHQRAFF. Full variable domain (remainder filled in from reference TRBV28 and TRBJ1-1): DVKVTQSSRYLVKRTGEKVFLECVQDMDHENMFWYRQDPGLGLRLIYFSYDVKMKEKGDIPEGYSVSREKKERFSLILESASTNQTSMYLCASIYRGHQRAFFGQGTRLTVV.

In its sample, this clonotype was seen many times. The CDR3 region has the DNA TGTGCCAGCAGCCAAAGTGGGGGACAGGGGCGCGAAAAACTGTTTTTT. Residues: CASSQSGGQGREKLFF. This chain joins TRBV7-6 and TRBJ1-4, with 10 bases lining up with TRBD1. The CDR3 is 16 amino acids. Germline CDR1 reads SGHVS; CDR2 reads FNYEAQ. V gave up 5 bases and J gave up 8 bases; unmatched junction bases: 11.

With respect to this clonotype: With a much larger clone just one base away, this may be a read error. The chain is built from TRBV2 and TRBJ2-4; D unclear. The length of the CDR3 is 13 residues. V lost 5 bases, J lost 7 bases, and 12 bases lay in between. CDR1 and CDR2 (germline): SNHLY, FYNNEI. The CDR3 spells CASSSYPGNIQYF. The CDR3, as DNA: TGTGCCAGCAGTTCCTACCCTGGGAACATTCAGTACTTC.

This clonotype has ten or more counts. The chain recombines TRBV29-1 with TRBJ1-1; D gene uncertain. The CDR3 sequence is 11 residues long. Trimming stripped 6 bases from V and 9 bases from J, with 14 bases between. Germline V gene lookup returns CDR1 SQVTM and CDR2 ANQGSEA. CDR3 sequence reads: CSVEKTAQAFF. CDR3 bases: TGCAGCGTCGAAAAGACGGCCCAAGCTTTCTTT.

This clonotype has ten or more counts. The CDR3 spells CSAKGSGGYEQYF. The CDR3 nucleotides read TGCAGTGCCAAGGGTAGCGGGGGCTACGAGCAGTACTTC. The chain carries TRBV20-1 and TRBJ2-7; TRBD2 aligns across 9 bases. The CDR3 is 13 amino acids. The V and J ends lost 6 bases and 3 bases, in that order; junction bases with no gene match: 6. Germline CDR1 reads DFQATT; CDR2 reads SNEGSKA (reference sequence).

This clonotype was seen at least ten times. V is TRBV2 and J is TRBJ2-2, with TRBD2 as a possible D gene (6 bases). CDR1 and CDR2 from the germline V gene are SNHLY and FYNNEI. This CDR3 comprises 15 residues. V was shortened by 6 bases and J by 1 base, with 12 bases between the two germline ends. The CDR3 is CASRSGDVNTGELFF. In DNA form, the CDR3 reads TGTGCCAGCAGATCGGGGGATGTGAACACCGGGGAGCTGTTTTTT. Variable domain in full (rest from reference TRBV2 and TRBJ2-2): EPEVTQTPSHQVTQMGQEVILRCVPISNHLYFYWYRQILGQKVEFLVSFYNNEISEKSEIFDDQFSVERPDGSNFTLKIRSTKLEDSAMYFCASRSGDVNTGELFFGEGSRLTVL.

This clonotype occurred a few times. The rearrangement joins TRBV20-1 to TRBJ2-1; no definite D call. V was cut by 5 bases and J by 0 bases, with 14 bases left in between. CDR3 size: 15 residues. Per the germline V gene, CDR1 is DFQATT and CDR2 is SNEGSKA (reference sequence). The CDR3 here is CSAVDTPGSYNEQFF. Here the CDR3 DNA reads TGCAGTGCTGTAGACACTCCTGGCTCCTACAATGAGCAGTTCTTC.

Only a few counts were recorded for this clonotype. The V and J genes are TRBV28 and TRBJ1-2, with TRBD1 matching over 9 bases. The CDR3 length is 14 residues. Germline CDR1 and CDR2: MDHEN and SYDVKM. Trimming removed 6 bases from V and 6 bases from J; junction bases left unmatched: 8. The CDR3 sequence: CASRITGTGHGYTF. As DNA, the CDR3 is TGTGCCAGCAGGATCACCGGGACAGGGCATGGCTACACCTTC.